The TCR beta chain under discussion was sequenced for a study of T cell clonality in common variable immunodeficiency. CDR1 and CDR2 (germline): SGHVS, FNYEAQ. The ends were cut back, 5 bases at V and 0 bases at J, with 17 bases in the middle. This CDR3 is built from 17 residues. Study-wide results and caveats: CVID subjects showed higher TCRbeta clonality than healthy controls. Reportedly, TCR beta sequences from common variable immunodeficiency showed fewer deletions and N-nucleotide insertions.

Regarding this clone: Its antigen is not identified. The read gets to within 3 residues of the CDR3 end, and the germline J gene fills in the rest.

The method was immunoSEQ multiplex PCR; TCRdb's version includes in-frame clones alone and lacks a portion of them. Its clone listing holds fewer than 20,000 clones. Sequencing input: peripheral blood mononuclear cells. The chain employs TRBV7-6 and TRBJ2-1, with D possibly matching TRBD1 (6 bases). The origin of this receptor is a human donor with common variable immunodeficiency. This CDR3 reads CASSRDILRSSYNEQFF. CDR3 bases read: TGTGCCAGCAGCCGGGACATTCTTCGCAGCTCCTACAATGAG.